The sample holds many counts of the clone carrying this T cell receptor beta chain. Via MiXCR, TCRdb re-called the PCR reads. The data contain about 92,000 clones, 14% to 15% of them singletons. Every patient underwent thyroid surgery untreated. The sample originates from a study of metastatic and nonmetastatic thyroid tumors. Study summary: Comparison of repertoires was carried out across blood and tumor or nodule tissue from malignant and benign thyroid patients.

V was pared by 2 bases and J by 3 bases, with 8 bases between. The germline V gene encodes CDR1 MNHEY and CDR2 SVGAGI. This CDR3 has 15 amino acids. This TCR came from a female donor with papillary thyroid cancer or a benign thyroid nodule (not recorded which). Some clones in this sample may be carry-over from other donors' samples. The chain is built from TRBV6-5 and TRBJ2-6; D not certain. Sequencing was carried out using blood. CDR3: CASSYRHSGANVLTF. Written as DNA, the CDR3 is TGTGCCAGCAGTTACCGGCACAGTGGGGCCAACGTCCTGACTTTC.